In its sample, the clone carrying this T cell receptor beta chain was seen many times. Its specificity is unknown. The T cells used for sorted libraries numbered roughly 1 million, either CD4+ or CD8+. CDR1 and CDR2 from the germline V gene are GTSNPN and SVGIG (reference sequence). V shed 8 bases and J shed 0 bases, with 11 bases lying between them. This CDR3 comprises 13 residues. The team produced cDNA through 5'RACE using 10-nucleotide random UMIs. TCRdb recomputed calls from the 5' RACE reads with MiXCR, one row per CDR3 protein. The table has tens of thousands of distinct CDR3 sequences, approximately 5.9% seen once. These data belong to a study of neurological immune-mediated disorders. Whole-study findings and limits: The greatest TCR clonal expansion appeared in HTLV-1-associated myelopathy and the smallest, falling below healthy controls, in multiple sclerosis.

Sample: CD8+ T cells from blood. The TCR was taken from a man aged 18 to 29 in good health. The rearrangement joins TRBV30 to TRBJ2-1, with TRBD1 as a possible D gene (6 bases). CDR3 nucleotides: TGTGCCCTTGGGGGCCGCTCCTACAATGAGCAGTTCTTC. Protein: CALGGRSYNEQFF.